This T cell receptor beta chain was identified during a study of vaccination effects on CD4 cells after COVID-19. TCRdb keeps only in-frame clones here, not all; method: immunoSEQ multiplex PCR. The sample consists of tens of thousands of clones, around 80% of them appearing once. Within the ViraFEST assay, antigen-specific CD4+ T cells underwent expansion with viral peptide pools prior to sequencing. Following culture for ten to eleven days, CD4+ T cells were isolated. Of the BNT162b2 and mRNA-1273 vaccines, participants received two doses of one or the other. Nucleocapsid antibodies were negative in the vaccine recipients, who had never had SARS-CoV-2 infection. Researchers reported culturing 2.1 million or so PBMC in each well, adding 8 to 10 IU/ml IL-2 and 10 ug/ml peptides. Each culture had half its medium swapped for IL-2 medium on days 3 and 7. As to this clone: Its matching antigen is unknown.

The clonotype comes from a human donor who received a COVID-19 vaccine. Some clones in this sample may be carry-over from other donors' samples. The sequencing here drew on CD4+ T cells from PBMCs cultured with HCoV-NL63 spike peptides, taken after COVID-19 vaccination.

The CDR3 DNA follows: TGTGCCAGTGATCAGAGCTATAGCAATCAGCCCCAGCATTTT. This sequence encodes CASDQSYSNQPQHF. This chain links TRBV6-1 with TRBJ1-5; D is unclear. This CDR3 has 14 amino acids. From germline, CDR1 is MNHNS and CDR2 SASEGT. The V gene lost 9 bases and the J gene lost 0 bases, with 12 bases spanning the gap.